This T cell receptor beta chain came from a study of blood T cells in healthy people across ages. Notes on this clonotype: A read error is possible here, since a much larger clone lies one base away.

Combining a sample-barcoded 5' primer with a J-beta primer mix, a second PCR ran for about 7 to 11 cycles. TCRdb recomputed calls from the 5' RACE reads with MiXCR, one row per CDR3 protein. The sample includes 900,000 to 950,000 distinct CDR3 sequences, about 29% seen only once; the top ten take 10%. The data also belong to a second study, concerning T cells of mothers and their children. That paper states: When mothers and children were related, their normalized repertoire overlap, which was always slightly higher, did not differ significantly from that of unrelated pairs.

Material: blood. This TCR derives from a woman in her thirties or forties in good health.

Here the CDR3 DNA reads TGTGCCATGAAGGGGGGGCCTGGTGAGCAGTTCTTC. Translating gives CAMKGGPGEQFF. The chain combines TRBV10-3 with TRBJ2-1, with D perhaps matching TRBD2 (7 bases). Per germline, CDR1 ENHRY and CDR2 SYGVKD. This CDR3 is built from 12 residues. Trimming cost V 9 bases and J 9 bases, with 15 bases left between them.